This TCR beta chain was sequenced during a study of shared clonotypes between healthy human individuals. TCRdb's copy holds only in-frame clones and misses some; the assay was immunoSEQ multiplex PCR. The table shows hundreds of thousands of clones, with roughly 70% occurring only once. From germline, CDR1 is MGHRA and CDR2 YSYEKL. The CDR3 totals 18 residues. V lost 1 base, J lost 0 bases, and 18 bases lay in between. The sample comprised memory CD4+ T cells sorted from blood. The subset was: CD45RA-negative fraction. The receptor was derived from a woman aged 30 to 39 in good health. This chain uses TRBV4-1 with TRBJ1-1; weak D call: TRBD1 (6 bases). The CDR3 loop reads CASSQVLRGGIMNTEAFF. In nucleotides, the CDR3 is TGCGCCAGCAGCCAAGTGCTCAGGGGCGGAATCATGAACACTGAAGCTTTCTTT.